This is a list of T cell receptor beta chains from one sample in a study of blood T cell repertoires in COVID-19. Profiled with immunoSEQ multiplex PCR; TCRdb holds only in-frame clones, not every one. The data contain 55,000 to 65,000 clones, just over 90% of them seen just once; the ten biggest clones take up 1.6%. Sequences were obtained from peripheral blood. Receptors were obtained from a human donor in a cohort sampled during active COVID-19. Both conserved end residues are part of each CDR3. Fields, in order: J gene, clone size, V gene, D gene, CDR3 protein, CDR3 DNA. A D gene is named only where the DNA matches it firmly. Not all rows give a size; the values are once, few, many and, for expanded clones, a class.

TRBJ2-1 . TRBV6-1 . CASSEGLGNSVRSGNEQFF TGTGCCAGCAGTGAAGGTCTCGGGAATAGTGTCAGGTCCGGGAATGAGCAGTTCTTC
TRBJ2-5 once TRBV5-4 TRBD1 CASSLDQQGRETQYF TGTGCCAGCAGCTTGGACCAACAGGGGCGAGAGACCCAGTACTTC
TRBJ1-2 . TRBV9 . CASSPSRVPGGYTF TGTGCCAGCAGCCCTTCCAGGGTCCCCGGTGGCTACACCTTC
TRBJ2-5 . TRBV7-2 TRBD2 CASSPGTRFQETQYF TGTGCCAGCAGCCCCGGGACTAGGTTCCAAGAGACCCAGTACTTC
TRBJ2-3 . TRBV9 . CASGGGTSRTDTQYF TGTGCCAGCGGAGGAGGGACTTCCCGCACAGATACGCAGTATTTT
TRBJ1-6 . TRBV6-6 TRBD1 CASSPRTGLKHSPLHF TGTGCCAGCAGTCCCCGGACAGGGCTAAAACATTCACCCCTCCACTTT
TRBJ2-3 . TRBV4-2 TRBD1 CASSQAGQGATDTQYF TGTGCCAGCAGCCAAGCGGGGCAGGGGGCAACAGATACGCAGTATTTT
TRBJ2-5 . TRBV7-2 TRBD2 CASRGRTSGSSETQYF TGTGCCAGCAGGGGAAGGACTAGCGGGAGTTCAGAGACCCAGTACTTC
TRBJ2-7 . TRBV9 TRBD1 CASSVDGDRGNEQYF TGTGCCAGCAGCGTAGATGGGGACAGGGGTAACGAGCAGTACTTC
TRBJ1-2 once TRBV11-2 . CASSLGHGQYNYGYTF TGTGCCAGCAGCTTGGGCCATGGACAGTATAACTATGGCTACACCTTC
TRBJ2-7 . TRBV6-5 . CASSSGFASYEQYF TGTGCCAGCAGTTCAGGGTTCGCAAGCTACGAGCAGTACTTC
TRBJ2-5 . TRBV10-1 TRBD2 CASSEGGLAGRETQYF TGCGCCAGCAGTGAAGGGGGACTAGCGGGACGGGAGACCCAGTACTTC
TRBJ2-1 . TRBV3-1/TRBV3-2 TRBD2 CASSQGFAGGPNEQFF TGTGCCAGCAGCCAAGGTTTTGCGGGAGGGCCGAATGAGCAGTTCTTC
TRBJ1-2 . TRBV5-4 . CASSLDGRADYGYTF TGTGCCAGCAGCTTGGATGGCAGGGCCGACTATGGCTACACCTTC
TRBJ2-3 . TRBV27 . CASSYSGDTQYF TGTGCCAGCAGTTATTCCGGAGATACGCAGTATTTT
TRBJ2-1 . TRBV21-1 . CASSKRWLADRDNEQFF TGTGCCAGCAGCAAAAGATGGCTAGCGGACAGGGACAATGAGCAGTTCTTC
TRBJ2-5 . TRBV5-1 . CASSLGFSWSGETQYF TGCGCCAGCAGCTTGGGATTTAGTTGGAGCGGGGAGACCCAGTACTTC
TRBJ1-1 . TRBV18 . CASSPDIFGRNTEAFF TGTGCCAGCTCACCAGACATTTTCGGCAGAAACACTGAAGCTTTCTTT
TRBJ1-1 . TRBV28 . CASSSRGEGRGNTEAFF TGTGCCAGCAGTTCTAGGGGCGAGGGGCGGGGGAACACTGAAGCTTTCTTT
TRBJ2-1 . TRBV28 TRBD2 CASSFPAGGGNEQFF TGTGCCAGCAGTTTCCCAGCGGGAGGAGGTAATGAGCAGTTCTTC
TRBJ2-7 . TRBV28 TRBD1 CASRTGGHYEQYF TGTGCCAGCCGGACAGGCGGTCACTACGAGCAGTACTTC
TRBJ2-3 . TRBV3-1/TRBV3-2 . CASSQVQGVTDTQYF TGTGCCAGCAGCCAAGTACAGGGAGTAACAGATACGCAGTATTTT
TRBJ2-7 . TRBV28 . CASSLAGNPYEQYF TGTGCCAGCAGTTTAGCAGGGAATCCCTACGAGCAGTACTTC
TRBJ1-6 . TRBV5-1 TRBD1 CASSWQGDNSPLHF TGCGCCAGCAGCTGGCAGGGGGATAATTCACCCCTCCACTTT
TRBJ1-1 . TRBV19 . CASSIGPGRPTEAFF TGTGCCAGTAGTATTGGGCCAGGGCGGCCCACTGAAGCTTTCTTT
TRBJ1-1 . TRBV6-5 TRBD1 CASIRGTTMNTEAFF TGTGCCAGCATCAGGGGGACAACTATGAACACTGAAGCTTTCTTT
TRBJ2-4 . TRBV18 . CASSVKPRTAALDFKNIQYF TGTGCCAGCTCAGTTAAACCCCGGACAGCAGCGTTAGACTTTAAAAACATTCAGTACTTC
TRBJ2-1 . TRBV7-3 TRBD2 CASSSIAGGTNEQFF TGTGCCAGCAGCTCCATAGCGGGAGGGACCAATGAGCAGTTCTTC
TRBJ1-6 once TRBV7-8 TRBD1 CASSLDDRGYNSPLHF TGTGCCAGCAGCTTAGATGACAGGGGCTATAATTCACCCCTCCACTTT
TRBJ2-7 . TRBV10-2 . CASSVSGFYEQYF TGCGCCAGCAGTGTATCAGGGTTCTACGAGCAGTACTTC
TRBJ1-1 . TRBV3-1/TRBV3-2 TRBD1 CASSQGQGGAFF TGTGCCAGCAGCCAGGGACAGGGTGGTGCTTTCTTT
TRBJ2-2 once TRBV3-1/TRBV3-2 . CASSRWRSRPNTGELFF TGTGCCAGCAGCCGGTGGCGGTCCCGGCCGAACACCGGGGAGCTGTTTTTT
TRBJ2-2 . TRBV19 TRBD2 CASMTSGRGTGELFF TGTGCCAGTATGACTAGCGGGAGGGGCACCGGGGAGCTGTTTTTT
TRBJ2-2 . TRBV6-6 . CASRPRGSGELFF TGTGCCAGCAGACCCCGGGGATCCGGGGAGCTGTTTTTT
TRBJ2-1 . TRBV19 . CASSMTGGPGGEQFF TGTGCCAGTAGTATGACAGGTGGCCCCGGAGGTGAGCAGTTCTTC
TRBJ1-4 . TRBV27 . CASAAGEKLFF TGTGCCAGCGCGGCGGGTGAAAAACTGTTTTTT
TRBJ2-7 . TRBV5-5 TRBD2 CASSLPGLAEYEQYF TGTGCCAGCAGCCTCCCTGGACTAGCGGAATACGAGCAGTACTTC
TRBJ2-1 . TRBV5-4 . CASRSHGTANEQFF TGTGCCAGCAGGTCGCATGGGACTGCTAATGAGCAGTTCTTC
TRBJ2-1 . TRBV28 . CASSLWGRGVYNEQFF TGTGCCAGCAGTTTATGGGGGCGTGGAGTCTACAATGAGCAGTTCTTC
TRBJ1-4 . TRBV10-3 TRBD1 CAIRRGLATNEKLFF TGTGCCATCAGGAGGGGGCTTGCAACTAATGAAAAACTGTTTTTT
TRBJ2-1 . TRBV7-2 TRBD1 CASSLTGRRDREFF TGTGCCAGCAGCTTAACGGGTAGAAGGGACAGGGAGTTCTTC